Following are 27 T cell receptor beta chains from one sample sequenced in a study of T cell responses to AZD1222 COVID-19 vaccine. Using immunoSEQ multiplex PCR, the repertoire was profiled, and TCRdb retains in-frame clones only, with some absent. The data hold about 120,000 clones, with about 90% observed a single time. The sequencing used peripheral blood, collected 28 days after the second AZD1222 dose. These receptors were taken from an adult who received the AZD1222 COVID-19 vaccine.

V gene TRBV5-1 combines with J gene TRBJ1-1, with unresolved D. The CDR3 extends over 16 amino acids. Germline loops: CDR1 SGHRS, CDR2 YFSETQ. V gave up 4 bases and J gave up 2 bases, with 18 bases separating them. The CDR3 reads CASSAYESRSNTEAFF. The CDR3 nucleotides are TGCGCCAGCAGCGCCTACGAGAGTCGGAGTAACACTGAAGCTTTCTTT.

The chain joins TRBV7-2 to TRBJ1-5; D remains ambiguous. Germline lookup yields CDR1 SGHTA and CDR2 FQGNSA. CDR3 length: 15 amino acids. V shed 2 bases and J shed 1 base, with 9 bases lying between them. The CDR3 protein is CASSLIGGSNQPQHF. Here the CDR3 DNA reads TGTGCCAGCAGCTTAATTGGAGGAAGCAATCAGCCCCAGCATTTT.

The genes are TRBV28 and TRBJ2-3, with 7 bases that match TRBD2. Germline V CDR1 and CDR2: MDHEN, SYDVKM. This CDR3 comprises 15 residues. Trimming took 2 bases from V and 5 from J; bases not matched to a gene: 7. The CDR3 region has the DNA TGTGCCAGCAGTTTACCGGGCGGGGGAGGAGATACGCAGTATTTT. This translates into CASSLPGGGGDTQYF.

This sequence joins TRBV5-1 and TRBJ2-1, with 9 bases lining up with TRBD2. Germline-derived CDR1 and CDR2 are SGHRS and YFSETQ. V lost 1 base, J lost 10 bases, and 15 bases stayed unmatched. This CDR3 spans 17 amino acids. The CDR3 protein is CASSLRQASLSGREQFF. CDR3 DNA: TGCGCCAGCAGCTTGAGACAGGCAAGTCTCAGCGGGAGGGAGCAGTTCTTC.

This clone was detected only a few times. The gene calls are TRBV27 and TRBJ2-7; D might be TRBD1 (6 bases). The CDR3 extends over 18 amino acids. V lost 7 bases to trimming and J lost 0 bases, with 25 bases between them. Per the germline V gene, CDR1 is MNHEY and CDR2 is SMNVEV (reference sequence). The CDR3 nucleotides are TGTGCCAGCACCTTACCTCCCCCTGGGGGCAATCCCTCCTACGAGCAGTACTTC. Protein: CASTLPPPGGNPSYEQYF.

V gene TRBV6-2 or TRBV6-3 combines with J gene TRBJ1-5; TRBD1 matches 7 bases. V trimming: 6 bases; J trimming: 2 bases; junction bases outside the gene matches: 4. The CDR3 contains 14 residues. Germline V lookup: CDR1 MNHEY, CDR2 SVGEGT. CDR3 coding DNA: TGTGCCAGCAGCGATACAGGGGGCAATCAGCCCCAGCATTTT. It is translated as CASSDTGGNQPQHF.

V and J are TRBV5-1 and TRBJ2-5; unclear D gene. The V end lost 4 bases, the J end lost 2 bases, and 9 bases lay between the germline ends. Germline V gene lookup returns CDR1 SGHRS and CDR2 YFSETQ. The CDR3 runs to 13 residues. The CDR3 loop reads CASSPGSQETQYF. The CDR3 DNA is TGCGCCAGCAGCCCGGGTTCTCAAGAGACCCAGTACTTC. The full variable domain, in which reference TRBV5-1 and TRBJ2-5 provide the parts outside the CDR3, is KAGVTQTPRYLIKTRGQQVTLSCSPISGHRSVSWYQQTPGQGLQFLFEYFSETQRNKGNFPGRFSGRQFSNSRSEMNVSTLELGDSALYLCASSPGSQETQYFGPGTRLLVL.

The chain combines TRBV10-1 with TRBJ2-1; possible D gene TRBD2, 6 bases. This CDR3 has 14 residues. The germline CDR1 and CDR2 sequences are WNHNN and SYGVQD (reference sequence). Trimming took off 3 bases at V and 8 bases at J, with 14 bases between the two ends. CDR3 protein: CASSDRAGRYEQFF. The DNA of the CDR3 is TGCGCCAGCAGTGACCGGGCGGGAAGGTATGAGCAGTTCTTC.

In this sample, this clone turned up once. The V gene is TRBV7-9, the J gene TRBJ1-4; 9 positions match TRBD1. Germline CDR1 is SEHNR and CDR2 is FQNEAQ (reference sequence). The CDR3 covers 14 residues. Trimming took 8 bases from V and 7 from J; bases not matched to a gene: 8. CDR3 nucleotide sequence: TGTGCCAGCGGCCCCGGGACAGGGTTTGAAAAACTGTTTTTT. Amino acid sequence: CASGPGTGFEKLFF.

CDR3: CASTATGPYEQYF. As DNA, the CDR3 is TGTGCCAGCACCGCCACCGGGCCCTACGAGCAGTACTTC. The V gene is TRBV7-9, the J gene TRBJ2-7; no reliable D call. This CDR3 comprises 13 residues. Germline V gives CDR1 SEHNR, CDR2 FQNEAQ (reference sequence). The V gene lost 7 bases and the J gene lost 2 bases, with 12 bases spanning the gap.

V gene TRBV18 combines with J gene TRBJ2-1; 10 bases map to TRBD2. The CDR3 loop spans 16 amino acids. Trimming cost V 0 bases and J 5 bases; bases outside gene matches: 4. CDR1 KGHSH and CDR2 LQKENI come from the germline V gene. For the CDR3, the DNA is TGTGCCAGCTCACCACCGTGGGGACTAGCGAACAATGAGCAGTTCTTC. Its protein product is CASSPPWGLANNEQFF.

CDR3: CASSIDMGGSSYNEQFF. The CDR3 coding sequence is TGTGCCAGTAGTATAGATATGGGGGGCAGTTCCTACAATGAGCAGTTCTTC. V and J are TRBV19 and TRBJ2-1, with D perhaps matching TRBD1 or TRBD2 (6 bases each). Trimming pared 0 bases from V and 1 base from J, leaving 13 bases between. Per the germline V gene, CDR1 is LNHDA and CDR2 is SQIVND (reference sequence). The CDR3 has 17 residues.

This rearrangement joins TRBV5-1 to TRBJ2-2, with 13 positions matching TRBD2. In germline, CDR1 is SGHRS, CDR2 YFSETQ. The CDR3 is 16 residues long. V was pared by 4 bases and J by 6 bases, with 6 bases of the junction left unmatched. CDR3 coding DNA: TGCGCCAGCAGCCTAGGACTAGCGGGAGTAGCCGGGGAGCTGTTTTTT. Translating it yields CASSLGLAGVAGELFF.

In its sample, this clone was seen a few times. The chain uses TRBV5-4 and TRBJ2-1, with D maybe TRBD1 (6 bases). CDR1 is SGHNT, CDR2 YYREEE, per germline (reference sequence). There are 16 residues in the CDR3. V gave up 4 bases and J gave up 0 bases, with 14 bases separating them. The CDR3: CASSPLQGPSYNEQFF. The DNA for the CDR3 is TGTGCCAGCAGCCCCTTACAGGGCCCCTCCTACAATGAGCAGTTCTTC.

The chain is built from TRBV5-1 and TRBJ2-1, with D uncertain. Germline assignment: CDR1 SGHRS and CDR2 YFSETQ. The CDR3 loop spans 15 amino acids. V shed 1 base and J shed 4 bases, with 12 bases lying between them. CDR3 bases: TGCGCCAGCAGCTTGCCACTACCATCTTACAATGAGCAGTTCTTC. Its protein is CASSLPLPSYNEQFF.

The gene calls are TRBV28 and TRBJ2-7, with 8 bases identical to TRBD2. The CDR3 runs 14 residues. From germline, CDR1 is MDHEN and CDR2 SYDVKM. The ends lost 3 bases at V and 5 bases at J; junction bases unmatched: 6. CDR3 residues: CASSFGGRINEQYF. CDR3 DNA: TGTGCCAGCAGTTTTGGCGGGAGGATCAACGAGCAGTACTTC.

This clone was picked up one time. The CDR3 spells CASSLHGSTEAFF. In DNA, the CDR3 is TGTGCCAGTAGTCTCCATGGGAGCACTGAAGCTTTCTTT. The V call is TRBV19, the J call TRBJ1-1; D ambiguous. Germline-derived CDR1 and CDR2 are LNHDA and SQIVND (reference sequence). The V and J ends lost 5 bases and 4 bases respectively, with 11 bases between them. The CDR3 totals 13 residues.

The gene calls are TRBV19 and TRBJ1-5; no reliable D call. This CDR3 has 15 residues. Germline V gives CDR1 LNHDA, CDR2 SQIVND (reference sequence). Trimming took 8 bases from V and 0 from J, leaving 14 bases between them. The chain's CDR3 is CASRKGAHSNQPQHF. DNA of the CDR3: TGTGCCAGTCGGAAAGGCGCACATAGCAATCAGCCCCAGCATTTT.

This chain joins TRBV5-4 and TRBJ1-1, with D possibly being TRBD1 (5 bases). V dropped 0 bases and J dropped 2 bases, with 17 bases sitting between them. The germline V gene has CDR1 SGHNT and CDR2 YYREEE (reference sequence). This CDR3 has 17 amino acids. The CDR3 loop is CASSLAIQVQGNTEAFF. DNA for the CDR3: TGTGCCAGCAGCTTGGCCATTCAGGTCCAGGGAAACACTGAAGCTTTCTTT. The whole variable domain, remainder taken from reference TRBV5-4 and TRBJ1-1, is ETGVTQSPTHLIKTRGQQVTLRCSSQSGHNTVSWYQQALGQGPQFIFQYYREEENGRGNFPPRFSGLQFPNYSSELNVNALELDDSALYLCASSLAIQVQGNTEAFFGQGTRLTVV.

The CDR3 sequence: CASVENTEAFF. CDR3 sequence (DNA): TGTGCCAGCGTAGAGAACACTGAAGCTTTCTTT. The chain couples TRBV2 to TRBJ1-1, with D unclear. The germline V gene has CDR1 SNHLY and CDR2 FYNNEI. The CDR3 runs to 11 residues. Trimming shortened V by 8 bases and J by 1 base, and 5 bases separated the two germline ends.

The CDR3 sequence: CASRRGTGNTGELFF. The DNA for the CDR3 is TGTGCCAGCAGAAGAGGGACAGGGAACACCGGGGAGCTGTTTTTT. V usage is TRBV3-1 (or the pseudogene TRBV3-2) and J usage is TRBJ2-2; 8 bases are a match to TRBD1. Germline V gene sequence: CDR1 LGHDT, CDR2 YNNKEL (reference sequence). The V and J ends lost 6 bases and 1 base, in that order; junction bases with no gene match: 4. The CDR3 extends over 15 amino acids.

DNA of the CDR3: TGTGCCAGCAGCGTCAGACTAGCGGGAGGTCCGACAGATACGCAGTATTTT. It encodes CASSVRLAGGPTDTQYF. J is TRBJ2-3 and V is TRBV5-4; 13 bases map to TRBD2. Trimming took 4 bases from V and 3 from J; bases not matched to a gene: 8. CDR3 size: 17 residues. Per the germline V gene, CDR1 is SGHNT and CDR2 is YYREEE (reference sequence).

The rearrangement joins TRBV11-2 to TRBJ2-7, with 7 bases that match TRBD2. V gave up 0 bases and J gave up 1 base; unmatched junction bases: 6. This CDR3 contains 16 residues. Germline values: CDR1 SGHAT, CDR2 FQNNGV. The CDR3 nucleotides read TGTGCCAGCAGCTTAGATACGGGGGGTTGGTCCTACGAGCAGTACTTC. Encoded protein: CASSLDTGGWSYEQYF.

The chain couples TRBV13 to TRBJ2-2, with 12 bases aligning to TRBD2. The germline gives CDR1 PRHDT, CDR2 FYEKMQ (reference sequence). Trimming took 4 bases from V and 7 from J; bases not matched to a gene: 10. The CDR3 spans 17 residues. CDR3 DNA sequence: TGTGCCAGCAGCTCGGGACTAGCGGGTTCGAAAGGCGGGGAGCTGTTTTTT. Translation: CASSSGLAGSKGGELFF.

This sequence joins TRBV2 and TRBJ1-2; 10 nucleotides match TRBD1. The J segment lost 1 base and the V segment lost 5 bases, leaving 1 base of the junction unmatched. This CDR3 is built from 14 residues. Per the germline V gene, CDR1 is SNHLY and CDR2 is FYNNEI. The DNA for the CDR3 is TGTGCCAGCAGTCGGGACAGGGGTAACTATGGCTACACCTTC. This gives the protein CASSRDRGNYGYTF.

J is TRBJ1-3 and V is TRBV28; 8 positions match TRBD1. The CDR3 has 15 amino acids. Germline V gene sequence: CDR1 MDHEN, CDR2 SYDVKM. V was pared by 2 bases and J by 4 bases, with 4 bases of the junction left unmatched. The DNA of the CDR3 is TGTGCCAGCAGTTTAGGACAGGGAGCGGGAAACACCATATATTTT. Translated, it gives CASSLGQGAGNTIYF.

The CDR3 loop is CASSFGKRFYGYTF. In DNA form, the CDR3 reads TGTGCCAGCAGCTTTGGAAAGCGCTTCTATGGCTACACCTTC. J is TRBJ1-2 and V is TRBV11-3; D unclear. CDR3 length: 14 residues. V was pared by 3 bases and J by 4 bases, with 12 bases between. CDR1 is SGHNT and CDR2 is YENEEA in the germline V gene.